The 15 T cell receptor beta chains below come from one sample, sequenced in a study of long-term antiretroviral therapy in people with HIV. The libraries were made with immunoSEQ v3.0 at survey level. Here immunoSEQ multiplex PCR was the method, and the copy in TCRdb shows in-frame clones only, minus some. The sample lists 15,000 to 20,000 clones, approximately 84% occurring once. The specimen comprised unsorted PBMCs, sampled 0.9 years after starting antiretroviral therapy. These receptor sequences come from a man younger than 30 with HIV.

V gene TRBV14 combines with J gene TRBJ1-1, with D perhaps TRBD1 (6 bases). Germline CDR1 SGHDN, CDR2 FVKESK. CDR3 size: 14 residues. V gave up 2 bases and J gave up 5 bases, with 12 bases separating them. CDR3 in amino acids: CASSQTGRRTEAFF. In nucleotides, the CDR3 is TGTGCCAGCAGCCAAACAGGGAGGAGGACTGAAGCTTTCTTT.

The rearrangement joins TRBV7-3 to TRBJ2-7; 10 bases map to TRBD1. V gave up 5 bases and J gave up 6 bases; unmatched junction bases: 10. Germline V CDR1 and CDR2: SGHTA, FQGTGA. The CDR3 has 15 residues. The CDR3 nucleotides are TGTGCCAGCAGCAAAACCGGGACAGGGGTGGGCGAGCAGTACTTC. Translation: CASSKTGTGVGEQYF.

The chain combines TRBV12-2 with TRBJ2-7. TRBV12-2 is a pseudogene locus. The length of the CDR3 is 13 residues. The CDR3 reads CASRLDVGPAGDV. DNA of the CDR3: TGTGCAAGTCGCTTAGATGTCGGACCCGCAGGAGACGTC.

CDR3 region: CATKKQGSTDTQYF. CDR3 nucleotide sequence: TGTGCCACCAAGAAACAGGGAAGCACAGATACGCAGTATTTT. V usage is TRBV7-6 and J usage is TRBJ2-3, with D possibly being TRBD1 (6 bases). The V and J ends lost 10 bases and 0 bases respectively, with 14 bases between them. The CDR3 covers 14 residues. Per the germline V gene, CDR1 is SGHVS and CDR2 is FNYEAQ.

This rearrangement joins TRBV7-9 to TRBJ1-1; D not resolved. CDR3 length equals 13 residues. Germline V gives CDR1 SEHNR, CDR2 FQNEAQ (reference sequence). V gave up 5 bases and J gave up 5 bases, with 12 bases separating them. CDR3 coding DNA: TGTGCCAGCAGCCCCCCCTTACTTACTGAAGCTTTCTTT. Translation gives CASSPPLLTEAFF.

DNA for the CDR3: TGTGCCAGCAGCTCCTTCAGACGACCCGGTTGGGCTGAAGCTTTCTTT. Translation gives CASSSFRRPGWAEAFF. The J gene is TRBJ1-1, the V gene TRBV11-2, with no clear D. Trimming left V 4 bases short and J 6 bases short, with 21 bases between. The CDR3 is made up of 16 amino acids. Germline V lookup: CDR1 SGHAT, CDR2 FQNNGV.

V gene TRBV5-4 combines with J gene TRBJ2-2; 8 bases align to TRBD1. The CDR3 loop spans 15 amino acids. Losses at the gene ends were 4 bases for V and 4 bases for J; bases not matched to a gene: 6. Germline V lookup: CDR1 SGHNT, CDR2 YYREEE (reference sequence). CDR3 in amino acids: CASSSQGAGTGELFF. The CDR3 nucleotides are TGTGCCAGCAGCAGCCAGGGGGCAGGCACCGGGGAGCTGTTTTTT.

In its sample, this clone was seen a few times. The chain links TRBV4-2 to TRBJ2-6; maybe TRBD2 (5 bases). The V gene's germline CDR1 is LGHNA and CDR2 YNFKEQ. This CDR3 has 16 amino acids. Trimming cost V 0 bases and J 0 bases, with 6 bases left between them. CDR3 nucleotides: TGTGCCAGCAGCCAAGATGGGAGCTCTGGGGCCAACGTCCTGACTTTC. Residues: CASSQDGSSGANVLTF.

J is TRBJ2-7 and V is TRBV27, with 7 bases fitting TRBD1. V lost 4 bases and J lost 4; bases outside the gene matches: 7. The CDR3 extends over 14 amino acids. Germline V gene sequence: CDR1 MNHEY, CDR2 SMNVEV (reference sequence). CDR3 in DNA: TGTGCCAGCAGTTCCCGACAGGGAAAATACGAGCAGTACGTC. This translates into CASSSRQGKYEQYV.

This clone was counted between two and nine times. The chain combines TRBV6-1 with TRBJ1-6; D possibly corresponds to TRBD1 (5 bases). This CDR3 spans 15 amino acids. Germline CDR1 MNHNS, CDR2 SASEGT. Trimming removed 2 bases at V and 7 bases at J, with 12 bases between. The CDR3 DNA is TGTGCCAGCAGTGAACTTGACGGGGGGAATTCACCCCTCCACTTT. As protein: CASSELDGGNSPLHF.

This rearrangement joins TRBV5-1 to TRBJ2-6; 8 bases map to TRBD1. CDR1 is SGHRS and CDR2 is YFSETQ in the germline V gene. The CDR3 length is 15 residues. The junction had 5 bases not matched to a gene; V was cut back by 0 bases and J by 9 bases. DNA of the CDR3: TGCGCCAGCAGCTTGGTGGGACAGGACGGCAACGTCCTGACTTTC. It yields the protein CASSLVGQDGNVLTF.

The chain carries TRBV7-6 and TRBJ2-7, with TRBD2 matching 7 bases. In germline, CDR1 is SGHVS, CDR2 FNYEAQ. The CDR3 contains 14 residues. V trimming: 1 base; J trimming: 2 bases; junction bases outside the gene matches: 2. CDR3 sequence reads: CASSLGGGTYEQYF. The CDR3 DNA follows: TGTGCCAGCAGCTTAGGGGGGGGGACCTACGAGCAGTACTTC. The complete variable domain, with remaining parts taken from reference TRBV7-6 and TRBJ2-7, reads GAGVSQSPRYKVTKRGQDVALRCDPISGHVSLYWYRQALGQGPEFLTYFNYEAQQDKSGLPNDRFSAERPEGSISTLTIQRTEQRDSAMYRCASSLGGGTYEQYFGPGTRLTVT.

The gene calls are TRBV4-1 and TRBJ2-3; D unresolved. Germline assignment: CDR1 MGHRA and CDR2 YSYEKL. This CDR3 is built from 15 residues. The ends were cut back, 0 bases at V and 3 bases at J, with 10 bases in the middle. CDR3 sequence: CASSQDRSRTDTQYF. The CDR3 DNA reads TGCGCCAGCAGCCAAGATAGGAGCAGAACAGATACGCAGTATTTT.

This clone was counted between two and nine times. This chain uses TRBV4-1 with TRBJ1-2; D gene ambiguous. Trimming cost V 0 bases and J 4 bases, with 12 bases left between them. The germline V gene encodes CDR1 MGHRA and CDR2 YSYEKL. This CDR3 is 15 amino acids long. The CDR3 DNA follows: TGCGCCAGCAGCCAAGATCGGAAGGGTATCTATGGCTACACCTTC. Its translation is CASSQDRKGIYGYTF.

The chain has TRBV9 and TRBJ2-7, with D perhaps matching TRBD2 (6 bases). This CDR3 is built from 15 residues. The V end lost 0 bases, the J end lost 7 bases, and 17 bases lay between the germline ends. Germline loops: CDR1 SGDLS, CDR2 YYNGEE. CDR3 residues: CASSVVLKERGEQYV. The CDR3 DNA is TGTGCCAGCAGCGTAGTGCTGAAAGAACGGGGGGAGCAGTACGTC.